A selection of T cell receptor beta chains follows, all from one sample in a study of vaccination and CD4 T cells after COVID-19. Their antigen targets remain unknown. From the PCR reads, TCRdb called clonotypes with MiXCR, one entry per CDR3 protein. Among 15,000 or so distinct CDR3 sequences listed, over 55% were seen once. This sample comprised CD4+ T cells from blood, cultured in vitro, obtained after SARS-CoV-2 vaccination. The receptors derive from a human donor who had recovered from COVID-19. CDR3s include the opening cysteine and the closing phenylalanine or tryptophan. A D gene is named only where the DNA matches it firmly. Clone sizes are given selectively: once, few, many, or a class where the clone is expanded.

TGTGCCAGCAGGAAAGACAGGGGAATTGCAGATACGCAGTATTTT,CASRKDRGIADTQYF,TRBD1,TRBV6-4,TRBJ2-3,once
TGTGCCAGCAGTTTATCCCGGACAGGGGGCACTGAAGCTTTCTTT,CASSLSRTGGTEAFF,TRBD1,TRBV12-3/TRBV12-4,TRBJ1-1,-
TGTGCCAGCAGTTGGTCTAATGAGCAGTTCTTC,CASSWSNEQFF,-,TRBV6-2/TRBV6-3,TRBJ2-1,-
TGTGCCAGCAGTTCCCCCCTCTCTGGAAACACCATATATTTT,CASSSPLSGNTIYF,-,TRBV28,TRBJ1-3,-
TGCGCCAGACCCTTAATCGAAGTAGGGCAGTACTTC,CARPLIEVGQYF,-,TRBV5-1,TRBJ2-7,-
TGTGCCAGCTCTGACTCGGACAGGGCATCACCTGAAGCTTTCTTT,CASSDSDRASPEAFF,TRBD1,TRBV6-2/TRBV6-3,TRBJ1-1,-
TGCGCCAGCAGTCAATCGGGGGCCTGGGGGGGAACCTCTGGAAACACCATATATTTT,CASSQSGAWGGTSGNTIYF,-,TRBV23-1,TRBJ1-3,-
TGTGCCAGTAGTCTTTGGACAGGGGGCGCCGCCACTGAAGCTTTCTTT,CASSLWTGGAATEAFF,TRBD1,TRBV19,TRBJ1-1,-
TGTGCCAGCAGTAATTGGGGGACTGAAGCTTTCTTT,CASSNWGTEAFF,-,TRBV2,TRBJ1-1,few
TGCAGTGCTAGAGTATTTGGCGGGGACTCCTACAATGAGCAGTTCTTC,CSARVFGGDSYNEQFF,-,TRBV20-1,TRBJ2-1,-
TGTGCCAGTAGCCAACAGGGGAAAGGGCAGCCCCAGCATTTT,CASSQQGKGQPQHF,TRBD1,TRBV19,TRBJ1-5,-
TGCAGCGTTGAACAGGTTGATCGGGGGCAGTACTTC,CSVEQVDRGQYF,-,TRBV20-1,TRBJ2-7,-
TGTGCCAGCAGGCTGGACAGTAGCAATCAGCCCCAGCATTTT,CASRLDSSNQPQHF,-,TRBV6-2/TRBV6-3,TRBJ1-5,-
TGCAGTGCTAGAGATAGAGTTGTAGCGGGAGGGTCTAGGGCCGGGGAGCTGTTTTTT,CSARDRVVAGGSRAGELFF,TRBD2,TRBV20-1,TRBJ2-2,-
TGTGCCAGCCGCGGACAGAGAGGCGAGCAGTACTTC,CASRGQRGEQYF,-,TRBV2,TRBJ2-7,few
TGTGCCAGTAGTAAGACAGGAATTAACTATGGCTACACCTTC,CASSKTGINYGYTF,-,TRBV19,TRBJ1-2,-
TGTGCCAGCAACCCGACAGGGGGCCCTAGCCGGTTCTTC,CASNPTGGPSRFF,TRBD1,TRBV27,TRBJ2-1,once
TGTGCCAGTAGTATGGGCAGAGATCAGCCCCAGCATTTT,CASSMGRDQPQHF,-,TRBV19,TRBJ1-5,-
TGTGCCAGCAGGCAGGCGAATCAGCCCCAGCATTTT,CASRQANQPQHF,-,TRBV28,TRBJ1-5,-
TGTGCCAGCAGCTTAGACAGGGGAAGGACGGCGAACACTGAAGCTTTCTTT,CASSLDRGRTANTEAFF,TRBD1,TRBV7-2,TRBJ1-1,-
TGTGCCAGCAGCAAAATAGGCCTAGGGCGTCGTGGCTACACCTTC,CASSKIGLGRRGYTF,-,TRBV21-1,TRBJ1-2,few
TGTGCCAGCAGCTTGGCCCGACTAGCGGGGGCAGATACGCAGTATTTT,CASSLARLAGADTQYF,TRBD2,TRBV5-4,TRBJ2-3,few
TGTGCCAGTACCCTCCAGACAGGGATAGAAGCTTTCTTT,CASTLQTGIEAFF,TRBD1,TRBV19,TRBJ1-1,once
TGTGCCAGCAGCTTAGACACAGATACGCAGTATTTT,CASSLDTDTQYF,-,TRBV7-2,TRBJ2-3,-
TGCAGTGCTAGAGAAGGCCTCGGACGGGGGGGCATTCAGTACTTC,CSAREGLGRGGIQYF,TRBD2,TRBV20-1,TRBJ2-4,-